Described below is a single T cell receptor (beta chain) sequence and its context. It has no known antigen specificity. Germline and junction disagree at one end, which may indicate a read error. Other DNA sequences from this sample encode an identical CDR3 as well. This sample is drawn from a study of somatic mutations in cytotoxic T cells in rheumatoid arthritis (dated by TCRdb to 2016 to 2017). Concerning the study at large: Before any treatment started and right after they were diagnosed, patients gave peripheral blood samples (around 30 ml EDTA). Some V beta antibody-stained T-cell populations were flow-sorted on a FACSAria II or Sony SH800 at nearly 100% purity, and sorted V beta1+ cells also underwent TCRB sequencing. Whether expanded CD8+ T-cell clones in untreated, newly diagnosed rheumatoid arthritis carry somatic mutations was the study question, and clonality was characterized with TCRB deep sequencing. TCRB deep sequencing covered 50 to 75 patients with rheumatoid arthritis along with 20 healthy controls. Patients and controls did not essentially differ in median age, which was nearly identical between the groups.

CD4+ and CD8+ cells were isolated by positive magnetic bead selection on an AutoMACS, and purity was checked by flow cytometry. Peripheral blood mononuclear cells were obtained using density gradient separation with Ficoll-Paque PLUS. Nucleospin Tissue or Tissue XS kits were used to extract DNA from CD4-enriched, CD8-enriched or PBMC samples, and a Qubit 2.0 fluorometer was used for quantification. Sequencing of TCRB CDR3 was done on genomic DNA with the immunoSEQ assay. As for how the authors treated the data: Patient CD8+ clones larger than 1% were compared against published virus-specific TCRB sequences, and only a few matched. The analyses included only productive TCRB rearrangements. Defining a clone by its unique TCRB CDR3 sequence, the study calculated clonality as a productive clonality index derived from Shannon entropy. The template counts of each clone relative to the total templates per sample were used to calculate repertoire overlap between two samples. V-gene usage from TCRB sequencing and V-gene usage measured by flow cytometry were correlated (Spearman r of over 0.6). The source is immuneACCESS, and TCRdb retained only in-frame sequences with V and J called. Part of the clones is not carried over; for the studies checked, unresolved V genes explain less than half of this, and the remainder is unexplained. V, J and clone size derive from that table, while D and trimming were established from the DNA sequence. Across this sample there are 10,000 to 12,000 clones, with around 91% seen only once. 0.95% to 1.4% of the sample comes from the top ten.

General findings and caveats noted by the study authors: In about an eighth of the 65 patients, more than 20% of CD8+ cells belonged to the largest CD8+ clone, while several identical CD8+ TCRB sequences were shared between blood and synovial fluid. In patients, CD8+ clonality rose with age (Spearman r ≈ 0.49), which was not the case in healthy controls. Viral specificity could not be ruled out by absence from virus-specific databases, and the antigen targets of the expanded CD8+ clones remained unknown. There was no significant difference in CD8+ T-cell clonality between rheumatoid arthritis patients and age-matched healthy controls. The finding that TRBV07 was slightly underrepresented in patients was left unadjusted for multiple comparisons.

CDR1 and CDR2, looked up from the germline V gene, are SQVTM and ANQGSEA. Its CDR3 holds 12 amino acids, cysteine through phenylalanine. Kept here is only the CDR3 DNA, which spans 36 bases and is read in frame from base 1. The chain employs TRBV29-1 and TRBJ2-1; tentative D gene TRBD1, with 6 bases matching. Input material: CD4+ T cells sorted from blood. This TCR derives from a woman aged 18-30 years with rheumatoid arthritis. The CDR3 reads CSVSQGTNEQFF. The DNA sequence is TGCAGCGTTAGCCAGGGGACCAATGAACAGTTCTTC.